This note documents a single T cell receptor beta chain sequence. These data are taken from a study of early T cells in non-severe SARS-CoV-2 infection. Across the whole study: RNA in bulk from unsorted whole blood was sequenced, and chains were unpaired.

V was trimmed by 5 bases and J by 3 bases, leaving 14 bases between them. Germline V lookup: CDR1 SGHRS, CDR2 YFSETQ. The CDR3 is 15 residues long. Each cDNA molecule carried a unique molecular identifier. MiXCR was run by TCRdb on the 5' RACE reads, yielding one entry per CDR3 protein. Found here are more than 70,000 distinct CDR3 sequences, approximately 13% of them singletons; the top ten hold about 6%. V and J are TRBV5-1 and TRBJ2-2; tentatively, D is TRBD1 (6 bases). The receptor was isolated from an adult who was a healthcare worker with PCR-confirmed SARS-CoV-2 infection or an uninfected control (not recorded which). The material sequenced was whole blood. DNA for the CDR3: TGCGCCAGCAGGGAATTTCCAGGGGACACCGGGGAGCTGTTTTTT. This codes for CASREFPGDTGELFF.